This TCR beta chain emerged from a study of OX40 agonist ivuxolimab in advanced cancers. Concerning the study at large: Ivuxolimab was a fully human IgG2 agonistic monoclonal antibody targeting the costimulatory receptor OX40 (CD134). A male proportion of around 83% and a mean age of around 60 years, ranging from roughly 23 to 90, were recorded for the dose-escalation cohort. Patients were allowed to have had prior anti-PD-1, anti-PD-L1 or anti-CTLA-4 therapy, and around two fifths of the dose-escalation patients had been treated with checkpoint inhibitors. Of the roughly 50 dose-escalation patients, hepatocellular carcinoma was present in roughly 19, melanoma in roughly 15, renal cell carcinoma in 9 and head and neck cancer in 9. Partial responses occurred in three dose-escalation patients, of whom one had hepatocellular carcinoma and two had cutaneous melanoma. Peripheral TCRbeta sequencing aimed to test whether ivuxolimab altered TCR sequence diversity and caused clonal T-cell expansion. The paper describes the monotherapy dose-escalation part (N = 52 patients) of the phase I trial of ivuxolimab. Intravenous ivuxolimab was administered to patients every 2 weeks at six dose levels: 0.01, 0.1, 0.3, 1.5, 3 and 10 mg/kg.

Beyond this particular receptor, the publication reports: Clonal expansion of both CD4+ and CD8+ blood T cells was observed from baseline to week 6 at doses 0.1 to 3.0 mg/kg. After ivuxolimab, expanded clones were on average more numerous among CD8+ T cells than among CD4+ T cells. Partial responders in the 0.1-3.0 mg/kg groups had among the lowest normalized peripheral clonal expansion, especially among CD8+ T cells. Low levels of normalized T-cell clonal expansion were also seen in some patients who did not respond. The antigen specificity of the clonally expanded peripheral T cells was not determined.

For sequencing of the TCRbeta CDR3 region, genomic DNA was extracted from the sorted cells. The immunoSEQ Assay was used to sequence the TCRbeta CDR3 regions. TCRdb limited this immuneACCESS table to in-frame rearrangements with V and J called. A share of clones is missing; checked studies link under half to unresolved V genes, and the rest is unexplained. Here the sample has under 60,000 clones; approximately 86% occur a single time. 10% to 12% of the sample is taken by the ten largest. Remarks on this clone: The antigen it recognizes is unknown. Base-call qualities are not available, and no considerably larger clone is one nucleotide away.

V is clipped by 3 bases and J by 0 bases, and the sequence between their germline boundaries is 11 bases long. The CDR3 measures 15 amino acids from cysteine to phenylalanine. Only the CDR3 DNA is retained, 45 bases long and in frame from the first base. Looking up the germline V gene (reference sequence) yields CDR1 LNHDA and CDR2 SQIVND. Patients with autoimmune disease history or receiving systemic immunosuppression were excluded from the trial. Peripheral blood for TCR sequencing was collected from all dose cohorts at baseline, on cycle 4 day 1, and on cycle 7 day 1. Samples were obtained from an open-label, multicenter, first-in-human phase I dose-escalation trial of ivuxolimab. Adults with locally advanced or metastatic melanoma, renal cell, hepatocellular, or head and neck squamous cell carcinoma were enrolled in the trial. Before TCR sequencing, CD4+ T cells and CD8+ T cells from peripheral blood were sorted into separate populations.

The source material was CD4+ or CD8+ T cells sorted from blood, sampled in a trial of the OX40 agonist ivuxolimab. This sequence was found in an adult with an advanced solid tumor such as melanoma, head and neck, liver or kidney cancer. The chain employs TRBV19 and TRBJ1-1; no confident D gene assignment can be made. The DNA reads TGTGCCAGTAGTATCGGCGGGCGGCTGAACACTGAAGCTTTCTTT. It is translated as CASSIGGRLNTEAFF.